A single sample is the source of the 14 T cell receptor beta chains below, sequenced in a study of radiotherapy plus CTLA-4 blockade in lung cancer. Assay used: immunoSEQ multiplex PCR; TCRdb lists only in-frame clones, some missing. The data contain tens of thousands of clones, approximately 79% of them singletons. Sequenced here: peripheral blood, sampled from a patient treated with radiotherapy plus ipilimumab. The source of these receptors is a human donor with non-small cell lung cancer who had a complete response to radiotherapy plus ipilimumab.

This chain links TRBV18 with TRBJ2-1; D might be TRBD1 (6 bases). V was pared by 3 bases and J by 7 bases, with 16 bases between. CDR1 and CDR2 from the germline V gene are KGHSH and LQKENI. CDR3 length: 15 residues. The CDR3 spells CASSPYRLQGNEQFF. CDR3 nucleotide sequence: TGTGCCAGCTCACCCTACAGGCTGCAGGGGAATGAGCAGTTCTTC.

This rearrangement joins TRBV11-2 to TRBJ1-4, with 8 positions matching TRBD1. Germline V lookup: CDR1 SGHAT, CDR2 FQNNGV. V was clipped by 1 base and J by 4 bases; unmatched bases: 8. The CDR3 totals 17 residues. In nucleotides, the CDR3 is TGTGCCAGCAGCTTAGGGACAGGGCTTCGGGGTAATGAAAAACTGTTTTTT. Its translation is CASSLGTGLRGNEKLFF.

The rearrangement uses TRBV4-3 and TRBJ2-5; TRBD1 might be the D (6 bases). Trimming pared 0 bases from V and 5 bases from J, leaving 16 bases between. The germline V gene encodes CDR1 LGHNA and CDR2 YSLEER. There are 16 residues in the CDR3. The CDR3 DNA follows: TGCGCCAGCAGCCAAGAATATAGGTCAGGGGTGGAGACCCAGTACTTC. Protein sequence: CASSQEYRSGVETQYF.

In its sample, this clone was seen once. At one end the junction does not follow the germline gene, possibly because of a read error. This sequence joins TRBV7-7 and TRBJ2-5; D remains ambiguous. The CDR3 sequence is 13 residues long. Germline V gene lookup returns CDR1 SSHAT and CDR2 FNYEAQ (reference sequence). The CDR3 DNA reads TGTGCTAGCAGCTCCGGGTCACAAGAGACCCAGTACTTC. Amino acid sequence: CASSSGSQETQYF.

The chain has TRBV11-3 and TRBJ2-3; D ambiguous. This CDR3 has 11 amino acids. The germline V gene encodes CDR1 SGHNT and CDR2 YENEEA. V gave up 0 bases and J gave up 11 bases, with 6 bases separating them. The CDR3 loop reads CASSLETMQYF. CDR3 DNA: TGTGCCAGCAGCTTAGAAACGATGCAGTATTTT.

J is TRBJ2-3 and V is TRBV5-1, with a tentative D call TRBD2 (6 bases). Germline CDR1 and CDR2: SGHRS and YFSETQ. This CDR3 has 16 residues. V dropped 0 bases and J dropped 3 bases, with 14 bases sitting between them. CDR3 bases: TGCGCCAGCAGCTTGGGGGCTAGCGTTGGGACAGATACGCAGTATTTT. Amino acids: CASSLGASVGTDTQYF.

V and J are TRBV15 and TRBJ2-7; D not certain. The CDR3 covers 15 residues. Trimming shortened V by 0 bases and J by 2 bases, and 11 bases separated the two germline ends. The germline V gene encodes CDR1 LNHNV and CDR2 YYDKDF (reference sequence). Here the CDR3 reads CATSREGGSPYEQYF. In DNA, the CDR3 is TGTGCCACCAGCAGAGAAGGTGGGTCGCCCTACGAGCAGTACTTC.

J is TRBJ2-7 and V is TRBV5-4; D ambiguous. The CDR3 totals 13 residues. CDR1 and CDR2 from the germline V gene are SGHNT and YYREEE (reference sequence). The germline V and J ends were trimmed by 0 bases and 3 bases, with 7 bases remaining between them. CDR3 residues: CASSLDPNYEQYF. The CDR3 DNA follows: TGTGCCAGCAGCTTGGACCCCAACTACGAGCAGTACTTC.

This chain uses TRBV27 with TRBJ2-5; TRBD1 aligns across 9 bases. V was clipped by 5 bases and J by 5 bases; unmatched bases: 6. The CDR3 covers 14 residues. The germline V gene encodes CDR1 MNHEY and CDR2 SMNVEV (reference sequence). The CDR3 DNA is TGTGCCAGCAGTAGACAGGGGGGCGTGGAGACCCAGTACTTC. This translates into CASSRQGGVETQYF.

This chain links TRBV6-4 with TRBJ2-3, with TRBD2 as a possible D gene (7 bases). The CDR3 has 15 amino acids. Germline V gene data show CDR1 as MRHNA and CDR2 as SNTAGT. Trimming removed 0 bases from V and 6 bases from J, with 13 bases in between. CDR3 sequence (DNA): TGTGCCAGCAGTGACTCTGGGGGGGGCGAGGATACGCAGTATTTT. Protein sequence: CASSDSGGGEDTQYF.

The count of this clone is one. This chain links TRBV21-1 with TRBJ1-5; the listed D gene, TRBD1, was not tested against the DNA. TRBV21-1 is designated a pseudogene. This CDR3 has 14 residues. In nucleotides, the CDR3 is TGTGCCAGCAGCAAAGGCACAGCCACGGCTCCCCAGCATTTT. Protein: CASSKGTATAPQHF.

This chain joins TRBV11-3 and TRBJ2-3, with a possible D match to TRBD2 (6 bases). V was shortened by 1 base and J by 5 bases, with 10 bases between the two germline ends. The CDR3 has 14 amino acids. The germline gives CDR1 SGHNT, CDR2 YENEEA. The DNA of the CDR3 is TGTGCCAGCAGCTTAGCGGGAGCGGTAGATACGCAGTATTTT. Translating gives CASSLAGAVDTQYF.

The sample holds one count of this clone. The chain has TRBV10-1 and TRBJ2-2; TRBD2 matches at 7 bases. V lost 0 bases to trimming and J lost 6 bases; unmatched junction nucleotides: 7. Looked up from germline, CDR1 is WNHNN and CDR2 is SYGVQD (reference sequence). The CDR3 runs 16 residues. The CDR3 DNA is TGCGCCAGCAGTGAGTCGGGGAGGGGTGGTGCCGGGGAGCTGTTTTTT. Amino acids: CASSESGRGGAGELFF.

V gene TRBV7-6 combines with J gene TRBJ1-5; TRBD1 might be the D (5 bases). This CDR3 is 14 amino acids long. The germline CDR1 and CDR2 sequences are SGHVS and FNYEAQ. Trimming pared 2 bases from V and 2 bases from J, leaving 7 bases between. The CDR3: CASSLSQGNQPQHF. DNA for the CDR3: TGTGCCAGCAGCTTATCACAGGGCAATCAGCCCCAGCATTTT.